One and the same sample provided the 13 T cell receptor beta chains below, sequenced in a study of T-cell memory formation after mild COVID-19. Using its own MiXCR run on the 5' RACE reads, TCRdb lists one record per CDR3 protein. The repertoire holds approximately 180,000 distinct CDR3 sequences, with roughly 17% as singletons. The material sequenced was PBMCs or a T cell subset sorted from them (not recorded which). These receptors all come from an adult woman who had mild COVID-19 (a few samples of this study predate the infection). Cell type and time point are not known.

This clonotype has at least ten counts. This chain connects TRBV12-3 or TRBV12-4 to TRBJ2-7; no firm D call. With 4 bases removed from V and 1 base from J, the gap between germline ends came to 8 bases. CDR3 length: 13 amino acids. CDR3 in DNA: TGTGCCAGCAGTTCAGGCGTTTCCTACGAGCAGTACTTC. It is translated as CASSSGVSYEQYF.

This clonotype was found a few times. The chain carries TRBV12-3 or TRBV12-4 and TRBJ1-1; D gene ambiguous. V lost 4 bases to trimming and J lost 11 bases, with 17 bases between them. The CDR3 is 13 amino acids. CDR3 protein: CASSSHPARGAFF. The CDR3 bases are TGTGCCAGCAGTTCACACCCCGCGAGAGGGGCTTTCTTT.

This clonotype was observed a handful of times. Mismatch with germline at one junction end may stem from a read error. The chain has TRBV18 and TRBJ2-7, with a weak D call TRBD1 (6 bases). This CDR3 spans 14 amino acids. Germline V CDR1 and CDR2: KGHSH, LQKENI. The CDR3, as DNA: TGTGCCAGCTCTCCACAGGGCTACGCCTACGAGCAGTACTTC. Translated, it gives CASSPQGYAYEQYF.

Ten or more counts support this clonotype. This chain's CDR3 is CASSSPAVGSNIQYF. The CDR3, as DNA: TGTGCCAGCAGCTCCCCTGCAGTGGGTTCAAACATTCAGTACTTC. This chain uses TRBV11-3 with TRBJ2-4, with D unresolved. Trimming removed 4 bases from V and 6 bases from J, with 16 bases in between. This CDR3 comprises 15 residues. CDR1 and CDR2 (germline): SGHNT, YENEEA.

The table lists this clonotype with a few counts. V gene TRBV27 combines with J gene TRBJ2-3; 7 bases are shared with TRBD1. The CDR3 spans 13 residues. Germline V gene lookup returns CDR1 MNHEY and CDR2 SMNVEV (reference sequence). J lost 7 bases, V lost 5 bases, and 6 bases had no gene match. The CDR3 DNA sequence: TGTGCCAGCAGTGCTACAGGGGAAAATACGCAGTATTTT. Translation gives CASSATGENTQYF.

This chain links TRBV24-1 with TRBJ2-7; D not certain. The germline V and J ends were trimmed by 3 bases and 2 bases, with 10 bases remaining between them. Germline V CDR1 and CDR2: KGHDR, SFDVKD. This CDR3 spans 14 amino acids. CDR3 in DNA: TGTGCCACCAGTGATACCGGGCAAACCTACGAGCAGTACTTC. Translated, it gives CATSDTGQTYEQYF.

The chain employs TRBV7-9 and TRBJ2-3, with D possibly TRBD1 on 5 matching bases. The CDR3 has 16 amino acids. CDR1 is SEHNR and CDR2 is FQNEAQ in the germline V gene (reference sequence). Trimming left V 1 base short and J 2 bases short, with 13 bases between. The CDR3 DNA is TGTGCCAGCAGCTTAGACAGGCCCCTCCCCACAGATACGCAGTATTTT. Amino acids: CASSLDRPLPTDTQYF.

The chain carries TRBV5-1 and TRBJ2-1, with 7 bases lining up with TRBD2. Trimming took 0 bases from V and 8 from J; bases not matched to a gene: 2. The CDR3 has 13 residues. Germline values: CDR1 SGHRS, CDR2 YFSETQ. The CDR3 sequence is CASSLEGGYEQFF. CDR3 in DNA: TGCGCCAGCAGCTTGGAGGGAGGGTATGAGCAGTTCTTC.

This clonotype was detected a few times. The chain uses TRBV7-2 and TRBJ2-1; 13 bases map to TRBD2. There are 15 residues in the CDR3. Trimming cost V 5 bases and J 9 bases; bases outside gene matches: 7. The germline gives CDR1 SGHTA, CDR2 FQGNSA. CDR3 coding DNA: TGTGCCAGCAGCCAACTAGCGGGAGGGCCGGGTGAGCAGTTCTTC. Amino acids: CASSQLAGGPGEQFF.

The rearrangement links TRBV7-9 to TRBJ2-5; 7 bases agree with TRBD2. The J segment lost 2 bases and the V segment lost 5 bases, leaving 11 bases of the junction unmatched. CDR3 length equals 16 residues. CDR1 is SEHNR, CDR2 FQNEAQ, per germline (reference sequence). In nucleotides, the CDR3 is TGTGCCAGCAGCCCAGATCGCGGGAGTAGACAAGAGACCCAGTACTTC. Its protein is CASSPDRGSRQETQYF.

This clonotype is medium-sized in the sample. The chain has TRBV7-9 and TRBJ2-7, with 7 bases that match TRBD1. The germline gives CDR1 SEHNR, CDR2 FQNEAQ (reference sequence). This CDR3 contains 13 residues. J gave up 2 bases and V 5 bases, and 3 bases lay outside the gene matches. The CDR3 is CASSPQGAYEQYF. The CDR3, as DNA: TGTGCCAGCAGCCCGCAGGGGGCCTACGAGCAGTACTTC.

The chain has TRBV7-2 and TRBJ2-5, with TRBD1 matching over 7 bases. Germline lookup yields CDR1 SGHTA and CDR2 FQGNSA. Germline trimming cut 4 bases from V and 2 bases from J; bases unmatched to any gene: 4. CDR3 size: 14 residues. CDR3 in DNA: TGTGCCAGCAGCTCCCCGGACAGGCAAGAGACCCAGTACTTC. It translates to CASSSPDRQETQYF.

This clonotype came up a few times. The chain has TRBV7-2 and TRBJ2-7; 8 bases line up with TRBD1. This CDR3 contains 15 residues. V lost 1 base to trimming and J lost 3 bases; unmatched junction nucleotides: 5. The germline CDR1 and CDR2 sequences are SGHTA and FQGNSA. The CDR3 sequence: CASSLVHTGGYEQYF. The CDR3 bases are TGTGCCAGCAGCTTAGTACACACAGGGGGCTACGAGCAGTACTTC.